This passage covers 10 T cell receptor beta chains from one sample sequenced in a study of blood T cell repertoires in COVID-19. The assay was immunoSEQ multiplex PCR, and TCRdb's table has in-frame clones only and misses some. The sample records fewer than 200,000 clones, roughly 79% being singletons. The material sequenced was peripheral blood. The receptors were sampled from a woman in her 70s with acute or convalescent COVID-19.

The genes are TRBV2 and TRBJ2-6; D is unresolved. V dropped 2 bases and J dropped 2 bases, with 7 bases sitting between them. Germline CDR1 is SNHLY and CDR2 is FYNNEI. The length of the CDR3 is 15 residues. The CDR3 sequence is CASSEQRPGANVLTF. The CDR3 DNA reads as TGTGCCAGCAGTGAACAGCGCCCTGGGGCCAACGTCCTGACTTTC.

The genes are TRBV7-3 and TRBJ2-2; the match to TRBD2 covers 9 bases. Looked up from germline, CDR1 is SGHTA and CDR2 is FQGTGA. Trimming took 4 bases from V and 4 from J; bases not matched to a gene: 4. This CDR3 region has 15 residues. CDR3 sequence: CASSSGTSRTGELFF. The CDR3 DNA reads as TGTGCCAGCAGCTCAGGGACTAGCCGCACCGGGGAGCTGTTTTTT.

This chain connects TRBV10-1 to TRBJ2-2, with a possible D match to TRBD2 (6 bases). V shed 6 bases and J shed 4 bases, with 9 bases lying between them. The CDR3 extends over 13 amino acids. The germline V gene has CDR1 WNHNN and CDR2 SYGVQD (reference sequence). CDR3 sequence: CASSGRRTGELFF. The CDR3 bases are TGCGCCAGCAGCGGGAGACGCACCGGGGAGCTGTTTTTT.

The V and J genes are TRBV18 and TRBJ1-3; maybe TRBD1 (5 bases). V shed 4 bases and J shed 0 bases, with 13 bases lying between them. CDR3 size: 16 residues. Germline lookup yields CDR1 KGHSH and CDR2 LQKENI. CDR3 nucleotides: TGTGCCAGCTCACAGGGGACGGGAGTCTCTGGAAACACCATATATTTT. Translating it yields CASSQGTGVSGNTIYF.

The V gene is TRBV6-4, the J gene TRBJ2-7, with D tentatively TRBD1 (5 bases). Trimming stripped 8 bases from V and 0 bases from J, with 11 bases between. This CDR3 contains 13 residues. The germline V gene has CDR1 MRHNA and CDR2 SNTAGT. The CDR3 protein is CASRGQDSYEQYF. DNA of the CDR3: TGTGCCAGCCGCGGACAAGACTCCTACGAGCAGTACTTC.

Only one count was recorded for this clone. The V gene is TRBV5-1, the J gene TRBJ2-3, with TRBD1 matching 10 bases. Germline loops: CDR1 SGHRS, CDR2 YFSETQ. J gave up 4 bases and V 4 bases, and 3 bases lay outside the gene matches. The CDR3 extends over 14 amino acids. CDR3 residues: CASSIGQGADTQYF. In DNA, the CDR3 is TGCGCCAGCAGCATCGGACAGGGGGCAGATACGCAGTATTTT.

CDR3 DNA sequence: TGTGCCAGCTCACCGGGACAGGGGTTCGCTAACTATGGCTACACCTTC. The encoded protein is CASSPGQGFANYGYTF. The genes are TRBV18 and TRBJ1-2; 10 bases align to TRBD1. V shed 3 bases and J 0 bases; nucleotides not matched to a gene: 4. The CDR3 has 16 residues. Germline lookup yields CDR1 KGHSH and CDR2 LQKENI.

This chain joins TRBV2 and TRBJ1-3, with D perhaps TRBD1 (6 bases). The germline CDR1 and CDR2 sequences are SNHLY and FYNNEI. The CDR3 runs 15 residues. V was trimmed by 6 bases and J by 4 bases, leaving 16 bases between them. For the CDR3, the DNA is TGTGCCAGCAGGGATACCGGGACACCGGGAAACACCATATATTTT. Translating it yields CASRDTGTPGNTIYF.

The chain carries TRBV19 and TRBJ1-1, with 8 bases matching TRBD1. The CDR3 runs to 14 residues. Trimming at V came to 5 bases and at J to 5 bases, leaving 7 bases not matched to a gene. Germline values: CDR1 LNHDA, CDR2 SQIVND (reference sequence). The CDR3 protein is CASSQQGEWTEAFF. The CDR3 bases are TGTGCCAGTAGTCAACAGGGGGAATGGACTGAAGCTTTCTTT.

The genes are TRBV2 and TRBJ1-1; maybe TRBD1 (5 bases). CDR1 and CDR2 from the germline V gene are SNHLY and FYNNEI. V was clipped by 8 bases and J by 5 bases, with 15 bases between them. The CDR3 is 13 residues long. The CDR3: CASWAGGGTEAFF. CDR3 sequence (DNA): TGTGCCAGCTGGGCAGGTGGGGGGACTGAAGCTTTCTTT.